These 12 T cell receptor beta chains originate from one sample sequenced in a study of T-cell reconstitution after alpha-beta-depleted transplantation in children (dated by TCRdb to the mid-2010s). Preparation of the library involved PCR. The instrument was an Illumina HiSeq 2500. TCR libraries were prepared with molecular barcoding, using unique molecular identifiers to normalize TCRbeta repertoire quantification. TCRdb trimmed the raw reads at Q25, called clones with MiXCR and kept productive beta chains. Rows with one shared CDR3 protein collapse into an entry with the most common genes and DNA. For this sample the table gives 190,000 or so distinct CDR3 sequences, of which about 14% were detected only once. The ten largest clones add up to approximately 13% of the sample. The sample here was PBMCs from the stem cell graft donor, taken from the stem cell graft. The source is a human donor who donated a stem cell graft to a child with acute lymphoblastic leukemia.

This clonotype was detected ten times or more. This chain joins TRBV2 and TRBJ2-7; no firm D call. This CDR3 is built from 14 residues. The V end was cut by 2 bases, the J end by 5 bases, with 13 bases between. In germline, CDR1 is SNHLY, CDR2 FYNNEI. The CDR3 bases are TGTGCCAGCAGTGAACGGGTAGCTTCCAACGAGCAGTACTTC. Its protein product is CASSERVASNEQYF.

This clonotype has a count of ten or more. The chain carries TRBV7-9 and TRBJ2-7; 9 bases agree with TRBD1. CDR3 size: 13 residues. V was pared by 5 bases and J by 6 bases, with 5 bases of the junction left unmatched. Germline assignment: CDR1 SEHNR and CDR2 FQNEAQ (reference sequence). The CDR3 spells CASSPGTGFEQYF. DNA for the CDR3: TGTGCCAGCAGCCCGGGGACAGGGTTCGAGCAGTACTTC.

This clonotype was detected ten times or more. The chain couples TRBV5-6 to TRBJ1-5; D is unclear. Trimming left V 2 bases short and J 5 bases short, with 5 bases between. Germline values: CDR1 SGHDT, CDR2 YYEEEE. The CDR3 covers 12 residues. In DNA, the CDR3 is TGTGCCAGCAGCTTAGTAGATCAGCCCCAGCATTTT. It encodes CASSLVDQPQHF.

The J gene is TRBJ2-1, the V gene TRBV5-1; the D gene is possibly TRBD2 (6 bases). V was clipped by 2 bases and J by 0 bases, with 30 bases between them. Germline CDR1 reads SGHRS; CDR2 reads YFSETQ. CDR3 length: 22 residues. CDR3 in amino acids: CASSLWDVRDSHLSTSYNEQFF. CDR3 coding DNA: TGCGCCAGCAGCTTATGGGACGTACGGGACTCCCACCTGTCGACCTCCTACAATGAGCAGTTCTTC.

The chain recombines TRBV19 with TRBJ2-2; 9 bases are a match to TRBD2. V shed 6 bases, J shed 7 bases, and the junction held 6 bases outside the gene matches. There are 14 residues in the CDR3. CDR1 is LNHDA and CDR2 is SQIVND in the germline V gene (reference sequence). The CDR3 sequence is CASSSGGGVGELFF. The DNA of the CDR3 is TGTGCCAGTAGCTCGGGCGGGGGGGTCGGGGAGCTGTTTTTT.

The chain joins TRBV27 to TRBJ2-7, with 10 bases identical to TRBD1. The germline gives CDR1 MNHEY, CDR2 SMNVEV (reference sequence). Trimming took 7 bases from V and 0 from J; bases not matched to a gene: 12. This CDR3 region has 17 residues. The CDR3 protein is CASKRGPGTGASYEQYF. CDR3 nucleotide sequence: TGTGCCAGCAAAAGAGGGCCCGGGACAGGGGCCTCCTACGAGCAGTACTTC.

This clonotype was detected ten times or more. The rearrangement joins TRBV3-1 to TRBJ2-5; weak D call: TRBD2 (6 bases). Between the trimmed V and J ends, which lost 1 base and 7 bases, there was a span of 10 bases. Per the germline V gene, CDR1 is LGHDT and CDR2 is YNNKEL (reference sequence). The CDR3 loop spans 13 amino acids. The CDR3 region has the DNA TGTGCCAGCAGCCAAGGTGGGGACTGGACCCAGTACTTC. Translated: CASSQGGDWTQYF.

This clonotype was detected a few times. A read error may produce the germline difference seen at one junction end. The chain joins TRBV10-2 to TRBJ2-6, with a possible D match to TRBD1 (6 bases). The germline gives CDR1 WSHSY, CDR2 SAAADI. The CDR3 is 16 amino acids. CDR3 coding DNA: TGCGCCAGAAAAAGAGACCGGGACAACGGGGCCAACGGCCTGACTTTC. It encodes CARKRDRDNGANGLTF.

In this sample, this clonotype turned up many times. The chain uses TRBV24-1 and TRBJ2-7; D is uncertain. The CDR3 is made up of 12 amino acids. Germline lookup yields CDR1 KGHDR and CDR2 SFDVKD. V lost 5 bases, J lost 3 bases, and 7 bases lay in between. CDR3 amino acids: CATSGGSYEQYF. The CDR3 DNA is TGTGCCACCAGTGGGGGAAGCTACGAGCAGTACTTC.

In this sample, this clonotype turned up many times. The chain carries TRBV12-3 or TRBV12-4 and TRBJ2-2; TRBD2 aligns across 9 bases. J lost 6 bases, V lost 7 bases, and 12 bases had no gene match. CDR3 length equals 16 residues. Here the CDR3 reads CASKGLAEVTAGELFF. For the CDR3, the DNA is TGTGCCAGCAAGGGACTAGCAGAGGTGACTGCCGGGGAGCTGTTTTTT.

The CDR3: CASSRFIGQEAYNEQFF. In nucleotides, the CDR3 is TGTGCCAGCAGCCGGTTCATCGGACAGGAAGCCTACAATGAGCAGTTCTTC. This chain uses TRBV4-2 with TRBJ2-1, with TRBD1 identical over 7 bases. The CDR3 consists of 17 residues. Germline CDR1 and CDR2: LGHNA and YNFKEQ. J was trimmed by 2 bases and V by 4 bases; bases with no gene match: 11.

In its sample, this clonotype was seen many times. The rearrangement uses TRBV29-1 and TRBJ1-1; D uncertain. The V and J ends lost 5 bases and 2 bases respectively, with 15 bases between them. This CDR3 spans 14 amino acids. The germline gives CDR1 SQVTM, CDR2 ANQGSEA. In DNA form, the CDR3 reads TGCAGCGTTCTCGATGGTAGGAGAAACACTGAAGCTTTCTTT. This translates into CSVLDGRRNTEAFF.